The 6 T cell receptor beta chains reported below all come from one sample, sequenced in a study of T cell repertoires in cytomegalovirus infection. One entry per CDR3 protein results from TCRdb running MiXCR on the reads. Among 350,000 to 550,000 distinct CDR3 sequences listed, about 33% were seen once. Sequenced input: PBMCs. The receptors were sampled from a human donor in good health (CMV status not recorded). Some clones in this sample may be carry-over from other donors' samples.

This chain uses TRBV7-8 with TRBJ1-4; D gene ambiguous. The germline V gene encodes CDR1 SGHVS and CDR2 FQNEAQ. The CDR3 has 17 residues. V was shortened by 1 base and J by 1 base, with 13 bases between the two germline ends. CDR3 bases: TGTGCCAGCAGCTTAGTGGCAGAACCCGTAACTAATGAAAAACTGTTTTTT. As protein: CASSLVAEPVTNEKLFF.

This clonotype was detected ten times or more. The rearrangement joins TRBV6-1 to TRBJ2-1, with D unclear. This CDR3 contains 10 residues. V was shortened by 7 bases and J by 7 bases, with 5 bases between the two germline ends. The germline CDR1 and CDR2 sequences are MNHNS and SASEGT. CDR3: CASKGNEQFF. The CDR3 bases are TGTGCCAGCAAGGGTAATGAGCAGTTCTTC.

The table lists this clonotype with a few counts. The rearrangement links TRBV6-1 to TRBJ2-5; 7 nucleotides agree with TRBD1. CDR3 length: 16 amino acids. After removal of 6 bases from V and 3 bases from J, the junction contained 13 bases not matched to a gene. CDR1 is MNHNS, CDR2 SASEGT, per germline. The CDR3 reads CASRRPGQRYKETQYF. The CDR3 DNA is TGTGCCAGCAGACGACCGGGACAGAGATACAAAGAGACCCAGTACTTC.

The chain combines TRBV12-3 or TRBV12-4 with TRBJ1-1, with 8 nucleotides matching TRBD1. The ends lost 6 bases at V and 1 base at J; junction bases unmatched: 7. The length of the CDR3 is 15 residues. This CDR3 is CASRSTDRANTEAFF. In nucleotides, the CDR3 is TGTGCCAGCAGGTCTACGGACAGGGCGAACACTGAAGCTTTCTTT.

J is TRBJ1-2 and V is TRBV5-4; D may be TRBD1 (5 bases). From germline, CDR1 is SGHNT and CDR2 YYREEE (reference sequence). V shed 0 bases and J shed 8 bases, with 11 bases lying between them. CDR3 size: 13 residues. DNA of the CDR3: TGTGCCAGCAGCTTGGTAGGGGCGGACGGCTACACCTTC. Protein sequence: CASSLVGADGYTF.

A remark on this clonotype: Since a much larger clone is just one base distant, this may be a read error. V and J are TRBV7-2 and TRBJ2-5, with TRBD2 identical over 10 bases. V lost 8 bases, J lost 4 bases, and 7 bases stayed unmatched. The CDR3 is 14 residues long. Looked up from germline, CDR1 is SGHTA and CDR2 is FQGNSA. The CDR3 loop reads CASCPLAGRETQYF. DNA of the CDR3: TGTGCCAGCTGCCCACTAGCGGGGAGAGAGACCCAGTACTTC.